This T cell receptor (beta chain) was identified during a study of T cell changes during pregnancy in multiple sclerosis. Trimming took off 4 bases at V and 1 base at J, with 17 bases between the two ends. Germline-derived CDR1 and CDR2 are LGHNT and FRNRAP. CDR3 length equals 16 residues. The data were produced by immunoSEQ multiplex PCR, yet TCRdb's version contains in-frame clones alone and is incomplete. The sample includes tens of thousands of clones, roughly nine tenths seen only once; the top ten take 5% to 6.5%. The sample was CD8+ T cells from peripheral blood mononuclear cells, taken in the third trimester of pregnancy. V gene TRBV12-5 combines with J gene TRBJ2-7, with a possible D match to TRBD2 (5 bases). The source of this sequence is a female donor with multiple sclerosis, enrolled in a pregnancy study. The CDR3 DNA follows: TGTGCTAGTGGTTCTGTCCGGGCGAGGGAGTCCTACGAGCAGTACTTC. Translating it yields CASGSVRARESYEQYF.